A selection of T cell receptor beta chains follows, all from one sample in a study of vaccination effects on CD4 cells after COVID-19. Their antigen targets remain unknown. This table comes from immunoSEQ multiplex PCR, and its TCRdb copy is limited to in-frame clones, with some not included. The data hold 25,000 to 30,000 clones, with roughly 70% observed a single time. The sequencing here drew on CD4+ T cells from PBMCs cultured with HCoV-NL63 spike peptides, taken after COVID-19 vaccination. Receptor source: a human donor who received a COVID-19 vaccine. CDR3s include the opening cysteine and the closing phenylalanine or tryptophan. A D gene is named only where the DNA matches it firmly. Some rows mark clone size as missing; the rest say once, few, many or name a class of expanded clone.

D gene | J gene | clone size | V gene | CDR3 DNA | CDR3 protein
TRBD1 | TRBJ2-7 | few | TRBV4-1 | TGCGCCAGCAGCCCGGGACAGCCCGACTTAGCTTCCTACGAGCAGTACTTC | CASSPGQPDLASYEQYF
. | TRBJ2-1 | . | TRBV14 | TGTGCCAGCAGCCCACGACTATCCGGGCACAATGAGCAGTTCTTC | CASSPRLSGHNEQFF
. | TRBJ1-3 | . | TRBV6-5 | TGTGCCAGCAGTTCCACAGCCCTCTCTGGAAACACCATATATTTT | CASSSTALSGNTIYF
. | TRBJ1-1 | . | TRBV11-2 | TGTGCCAGCAGCTCCCAAGGCGGTGAAGCTTTCTTT | CASSSQGGEAFF
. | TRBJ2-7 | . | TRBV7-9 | TGTGCCAGCAGCACCTCCGGGACGACATTGAAGCAGTACTTC | CASSTSGTTLKQYF
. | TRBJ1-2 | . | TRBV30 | TGTGCCTGGAGTATTTCGGGTTATGGCTACACCTTC | CAWSISGYGYTF
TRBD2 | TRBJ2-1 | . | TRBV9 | TGTGCCAGCAGTACCACCGGGACTAGCGTTGTCAATGAGCAGTTCTTC | CASSTTGTSVVNEQFF
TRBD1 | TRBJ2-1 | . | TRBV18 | TGTGCCAGCTCACTGTCACAGGGGAGAGGATACAATGAGCAGTTCTTC | CASSLSQGRGYNEQFF
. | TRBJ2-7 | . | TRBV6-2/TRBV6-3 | TGTGCCAGCAGTTACCGAAGGACTGACTACGAGCAGTACTTC | CASSYRRTDYEQYF
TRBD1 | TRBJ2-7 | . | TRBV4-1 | TGCGCCAGCAGCCGGGACAGGGGGCAGGTCGAGCAGTACTTC | CASSRDRGQVEQYF